The clone carrying this T cell receptor (beta chain) was detected a few times. Its antigen is undetermined. The CDR3 sequence is 14 residues long. With 2 bases clipped from V and 5 bases from J, the junction kept 1 base outside the gene matches. Germline CDR1 is SGHRS and CDR2 is YFSETQ. Sorting with CD45RO/CCR7/CD25/CD127/CD95/CD27 yielded naive, central memory, regulatory and stem-like memory CD4+ cells. These data originate in a study of beta chain features in type 1 diabetes. Background on the study: Patients did not differ from healthy donors in age, gender or cell yield. Study observations and caveats: Comparison showed that naive, central memory and Treg TCRB repertoires appeared more similar among patients than among healthy donors. TCRB CDR3 length was moderately but significantly reduced in all four CD4+ subsets of Type 1 diabetes patients.

Reverse transcribing all isolated RNA meant expressed TCRB transcripts were sequenced. Approximately 3.5 million reads, on average, came from each naive, central memory and regulatory T cell sample. Data came from immunoSEQ multiplex PCR; TCRdb stores just in-frame clones and leaves some out. The table shows roughly 150,000 clones, with less than 10% occurring only once. Material for sequencing was central memory CD4+ T cells from blood. This TCR derives from a young man with type 1 diabetes. This chain links TRBV5-1 with TRBJ2-1; 10 bases agree with TRBD2. CDR3 residues: CASSFSGGHNEQFF. Written as DNA, the CDR3 is TGCGCCAGCAGCTTTAGCGGGGGGCACAATGAGCAGTTCTTC. Filled out from reference TRBV5-1 and TRBJ2-1, the complete variable domain reads KAGVTQTPRYLIKTRGQQVTLSCSPISGHRSVSWYQQTPGQGLQFLFEYFSETQRNKGNFPGRFSGRQFSNSRSEMNVSTLELGDSALYLCASSFSGGHNEQFFGPGTRLTVL.